This T cell receptor (beta chain) appears in the sequencing data of a study of blood T cell repertoires in COVID-19. Study summary: Spain, Italy and the United States supplied samples that represented acute and convalescent COVID-19. In each case, the material was cDNA or gDNA derived from T cells, B-cell-depleted T cells, or PBMCs.

The V end was cut by 0 bases, the J end by 5 bases, with 11 bases between. This CDR3 region has 14 residues. CDR1 and CDR2 (germline): SGDLS, YYNGEE. Profiled with immunoSEQ multiplex PCR; TCRdb holds only in-frame clones, not every one. The table records 160,000 or so clones, around 80% of them present only once. The origin of this receptor is a man aged 55 to 69 with acute or convalescent COVID-19. V usage is TRBV9 and J usage is TRBJ2-5, with D maybe TRBD1 (5 bases). The sequenced sample was peripheral blood. The CDR3 sequence: CASSVVGAGETQYF. The CDR3 DNA sequence: TGTGCCAGCAGCGTAGTTGGGGCTGGGGAGACCCAGTACTTC.